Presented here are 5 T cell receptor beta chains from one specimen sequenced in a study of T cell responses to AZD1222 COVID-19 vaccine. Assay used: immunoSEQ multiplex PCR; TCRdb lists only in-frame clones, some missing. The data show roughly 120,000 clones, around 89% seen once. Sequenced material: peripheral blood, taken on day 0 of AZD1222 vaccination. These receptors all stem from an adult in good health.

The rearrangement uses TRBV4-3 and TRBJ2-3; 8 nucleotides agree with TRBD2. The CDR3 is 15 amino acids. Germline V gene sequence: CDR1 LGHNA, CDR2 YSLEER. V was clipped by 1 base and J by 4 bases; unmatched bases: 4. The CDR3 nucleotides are TGCGCCAGCAGCCAAGGGACGGGGGGGCCAGATACGCAGTATTTT. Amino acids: CASSQGTGGPDTQYF.

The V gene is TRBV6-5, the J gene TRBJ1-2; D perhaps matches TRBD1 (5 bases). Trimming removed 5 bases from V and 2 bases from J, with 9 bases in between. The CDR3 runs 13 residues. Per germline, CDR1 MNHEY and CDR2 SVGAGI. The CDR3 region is CASSRDSNYGYTF. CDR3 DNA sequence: TGTGCCAGCAGTCGGGACTCCAACTATGGCTACACCTTC.

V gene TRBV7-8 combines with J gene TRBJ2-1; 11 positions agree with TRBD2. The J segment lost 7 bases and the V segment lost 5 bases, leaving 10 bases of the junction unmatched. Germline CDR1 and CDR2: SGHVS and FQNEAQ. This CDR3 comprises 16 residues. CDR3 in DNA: TGTGCCAGCAGCAGTAGACTAGCGGGACTCCAAAATGAGCAGTTCTTC. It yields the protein CASSSRLAGLQNEQFF.

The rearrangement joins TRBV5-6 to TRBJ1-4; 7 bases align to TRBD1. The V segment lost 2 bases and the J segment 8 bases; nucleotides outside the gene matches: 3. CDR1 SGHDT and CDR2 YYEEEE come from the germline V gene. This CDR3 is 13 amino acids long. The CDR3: CASSFDRDEKLFF. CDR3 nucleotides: TGTGCCAGCAGCTTTGACAGGGACGAAAAACTGTTTTTT.

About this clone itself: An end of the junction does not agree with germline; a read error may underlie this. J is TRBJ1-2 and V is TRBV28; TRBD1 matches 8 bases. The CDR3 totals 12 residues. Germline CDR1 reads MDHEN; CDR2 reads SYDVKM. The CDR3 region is CASGTMGQDFSF. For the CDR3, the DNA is TGTGCCAGCGGGACCATGGGACAGGATTTTTCCTTC.